A selection of T cell receptor beta chains follows, all from one sample in a study of tumor and adjacent non-tumor tissue in lung cancer. TCRdb independently ran MiXCR on the multiplex PCR reads; one entry per CDR3 protein. This sample carries 90,000 to 100,000 distinct CDR3 sequences, 75% to 90% of them seen once, and the ten largest clones take less than 40%. The sample consisted of distant non-tumor lung tissue. All receptors come from a man aged 60 to 75 with small cell lung cancer. The CDR3 runs from the conserved cysteine through the conserved F or W. D genes are given only for firm matches. Rows may omit the clone size; those that give it use once, few, many or a size class.

TRBV27	TRBJ1-2	NA	TRBD1	TGTGCCAGCAGTTTATCGGGACAGGGCTATGGCTACACCTTC	CASSLSGQGYGYTF
TRBV4-3	TRBJ2-6	NA	NA	TGCGCCAGCAGCCAAGAGGCGGTGTCTAGGGCCAACGTCCTGACTTTC	CASSQEAVSRANVLTF
TRBV6-1	TRBJ2-5	NA	TRBD2	TGTGCCAGCAGTGTCAGTCCCGGGACTAAAATGTCTGAGACCCAGTATTTC	CASSVSPGTKMSETQYF
TRBV6-5	TRBJ2-5	NA	TRBD2	TGTGCCAGGAGTTACTCGGGGGGGGCGCCCAGAGAGACCCAGTACTTC	CARSYSGGAPRETQYF
TRBV5-4	TRBJ2-1	NA	TRBD1	TGTGTCAGCAGCCCTAAAGAGGGGGCGAAAGTCAATCGGGAGCAGTTCTTC	CVSSPKEGAKVNREQFF
TRBV7-9	TRBJ1-2	few	TRBD1	TGTGCCAGCAGCCCCCAGGGGGCTGGCTATGGCTACACCTTC	CASSPQGAGYGYTF
TRBV4-2	TRBJ2-2	NA	NA	TGTGCCAGTGGCCAAGATCTGAGGGCCAACACCAAGGAGCTGTTTTTT	CASGQDLRANTKELFF
TRBV12-3/TRBV12-4	TRBJ2-3	many	NA	TGTGCCAGCAGTTTGTGGGCTGCTAGCACAGATACGCAGTATTTT	CASSLWAASTDTQYF
TRBV6-5	TRBJ2-4	NA	TRBD2	TGTGCCAGCAGTCCCCCCCTAGCGGGGTCCAAAAATATTCAGTACTTC	CASSPPLAGSKNIQYF
TRBV30	TRBJ2-7	NA	TRBD2	TGTGCCTGGAAGGGCAGGGACTACGAGCATTACTTT	CAWKGRDYEHYF
TRBV29-1	TRBJ2-1	many	TRBD2	TGCAGCGCAGGAGGCCGGGGGGATGAGCAGTTCTTC	CSAGGRGDEQFF
TRBV11-2	TRBJ2-1	NA	TRBD2	TGTGCCAGCAGCTTAGGAGTAGCGGGAGGCTACTACTACATCGGCCAGTTCTTC	CASSLGVAGGYYYIGQFF
TRBV24-1	TRBJ2-2	many	TRBD2	TGTGCCACCAGTGACTGGATAGCGGGAGAGGTCGCCGGGGAGCTGTTTTTT	CATSDWIAGEVAGELFF
TRBV6-1	TRBJ2-7	NA	TRBD2	TGTGCCAGCAGTGGCCGGACTAGCGGGACTGCCTACGAACAGTACTTC	CASSGRTSGTAYEQYF
TRBV7-8	TRBJ1-5	many	TRBD1	TGTGCCAGCAGCAGCGACAGGGGCCAGCCCCAGCATTTT	CASSSDRGQPQHF
TRBV10-3	TRBJ2-7	once	NA	TGTGCCATCAGTGATGGGGGTGCGGGGTACTCCTACGAGCAGTACTTC	CAISDGGAGYSYEQYF
TRBV18	TRBJ1-6	NA	NA	TGTGCCAGCTCAGCGTCGGGGTCCTATAATTCACCCCTCCACTTT	CASSASGSYNSPLHF
TRBV11-2	TRBJ2-1	NA	TRBD2	TGTACCAGCGGCTTAGGAGTAGCGGGAGGCTACTACCGCAATGAGCAGTTCTTC	CTSGLGVAGGYYRNEQFF
TRBV12-3/TRBV12-4	TRBJ2-1	NA	TRBD2	TGTGCCAGTAGTTTGAGCGGGATCGGTAATGAGCAGTTCTTC	CASSLSGIGNEQFF
TRBV4-1	TRBJ1-2	many	TRBD1	TGCGCCAGCAGCCCAGGAGGACAGGGGGCGGGTGGCTACACCTTC	CASSPGGQGAGGYTF
TRBV28	TRBJ2-5	once	TRBD2	TGTGTCAGCACCCATCTCATAACGGGGGGGACCCAGTACTTC	CVSTHLITGGTQYF
TRBV13	TRBJ1-5	NA	NA	TGTGGCAGCAGCTTAGGTACAGATATCAATCAGCCCCAGCATTTT	CGSSLGTDINQPQHF